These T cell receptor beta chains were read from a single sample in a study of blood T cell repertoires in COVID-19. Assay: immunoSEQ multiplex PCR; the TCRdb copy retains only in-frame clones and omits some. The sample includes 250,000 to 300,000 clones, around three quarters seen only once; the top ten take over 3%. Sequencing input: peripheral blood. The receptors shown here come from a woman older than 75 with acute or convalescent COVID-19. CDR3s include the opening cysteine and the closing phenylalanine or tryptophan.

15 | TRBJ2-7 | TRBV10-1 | CASSEGTLWSYEQYF
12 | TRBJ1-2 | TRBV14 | CASSREFYGYTF
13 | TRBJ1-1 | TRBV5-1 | CASSPGPGVGAFF
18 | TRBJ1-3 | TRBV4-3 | CASSQDRGRLSAGNTIYF
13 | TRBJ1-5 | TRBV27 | CASSLVDSQPQHF
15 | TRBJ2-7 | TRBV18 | CASSPTEGATYEQYF
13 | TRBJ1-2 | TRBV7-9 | CASTDPGGYGYTF
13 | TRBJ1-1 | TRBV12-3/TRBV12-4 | CASSLVRNTEAFF
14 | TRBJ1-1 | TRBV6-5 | CASSYGTTHTEAFF
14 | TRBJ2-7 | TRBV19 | CASSIVDRGYEQYF
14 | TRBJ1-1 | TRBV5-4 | CASSLGPPDTEAFF
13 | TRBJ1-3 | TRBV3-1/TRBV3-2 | CASSQHSGNTIYF
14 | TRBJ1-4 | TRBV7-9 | CASSLLGVGEKLFF
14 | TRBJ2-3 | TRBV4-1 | CASSLGLAGTAQYF
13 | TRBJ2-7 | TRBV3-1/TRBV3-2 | CASSQRGSYEQYF
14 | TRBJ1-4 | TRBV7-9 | CASSRGTGNEKLFF
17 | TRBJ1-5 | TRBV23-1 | CASSRVPQGSSNQPQHF
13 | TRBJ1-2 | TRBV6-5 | CASGRDRGYGYTF
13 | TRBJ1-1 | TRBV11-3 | CASSLRSNTEAFF
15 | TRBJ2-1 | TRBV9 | CASSVVSGRVNEQFF
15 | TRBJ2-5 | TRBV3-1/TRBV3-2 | CASSPGQGAIETQYF
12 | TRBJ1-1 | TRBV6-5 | CASSQQNTEAFF
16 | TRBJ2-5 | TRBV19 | CASSIDRTGGAETQYF
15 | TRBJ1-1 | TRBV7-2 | CASSLGAAMNTEAFF
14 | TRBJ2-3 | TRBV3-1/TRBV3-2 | CASKGGSGSDTQYF
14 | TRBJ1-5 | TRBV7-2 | CASSLEVAYQPQHF
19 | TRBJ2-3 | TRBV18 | CASSSKIYPGQIGTDTQYF
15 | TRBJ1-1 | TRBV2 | CAIKLSDTRNTEAFF
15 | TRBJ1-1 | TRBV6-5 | CASSYSRDMNTEAFF
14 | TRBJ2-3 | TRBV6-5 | CASSSLEGRDTQYF
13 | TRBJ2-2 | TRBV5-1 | CASSYRDTGELFF
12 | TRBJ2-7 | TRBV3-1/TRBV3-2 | CASRRQGGEQYF
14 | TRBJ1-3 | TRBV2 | CASAGALSGNTIYF
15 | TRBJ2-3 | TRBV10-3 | CAISVGGQGADTQYF
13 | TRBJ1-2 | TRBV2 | CASSGTGVDGYTF
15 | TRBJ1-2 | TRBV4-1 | CASSQGGTVTYGYTF
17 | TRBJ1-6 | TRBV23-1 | CASSLADRSSYNSPLHF
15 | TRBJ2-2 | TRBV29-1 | CSATLGLAGVGELFF
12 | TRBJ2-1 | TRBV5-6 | CASSTTRNEQFF
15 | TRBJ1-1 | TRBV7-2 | CASSFTGTGHTEAFF
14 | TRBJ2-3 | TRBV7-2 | CASRSDFYTDTQYF
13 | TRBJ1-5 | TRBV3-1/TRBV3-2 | CASSHSGNQPQHF
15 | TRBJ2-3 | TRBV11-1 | CASSRRGGPTDTQYF
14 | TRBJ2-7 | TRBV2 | CASKNREKSYEQYF
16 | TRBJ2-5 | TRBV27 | CASSFVGLAGKETQYF
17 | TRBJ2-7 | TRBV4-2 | CASSQDYQGQGNYEQYF
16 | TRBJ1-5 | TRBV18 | CASSPYRQNYNQPQHF
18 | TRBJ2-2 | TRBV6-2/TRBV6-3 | CASSPWMGTSYDTGELFF
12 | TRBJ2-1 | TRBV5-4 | CASSPAGNEQFF
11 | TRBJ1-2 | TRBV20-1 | CSFDSLYGYTF
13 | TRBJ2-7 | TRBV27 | CASSFGGYSEQYF
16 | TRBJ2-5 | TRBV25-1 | CASSERERQGWETQYF
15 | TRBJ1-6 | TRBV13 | CASRPQGTENSPLHF
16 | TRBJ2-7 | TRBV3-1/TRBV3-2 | CATRREWATDPYEQYF
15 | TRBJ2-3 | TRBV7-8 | CASSRVGGGTDTQYF
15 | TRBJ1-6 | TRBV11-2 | CASSLSGTVNSPLHF
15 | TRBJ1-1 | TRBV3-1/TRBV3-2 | CASSQGALNALVSFF
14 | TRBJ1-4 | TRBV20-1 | CSASRTGSGEKLFF
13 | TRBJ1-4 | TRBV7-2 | CASSLAYNEKLFF
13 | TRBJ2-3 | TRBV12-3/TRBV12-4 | CASSYSGPNTQYF